The 16 T cell receptor beta chains listed next were all sequenced from one sample in a study of metastatic and nonmetastatic thyroid tumors. Using MiXCR, TCRdb reanalyzed the PCR reads. The sample carries about 35,000 clones, over 25% recorded once. No treatment had been given to any patient before thyroid surgery. Sequencing used blood. The origin of the receptors is a female donor with papillary thyroid cancer or a benign thyroid nodule (not recorded which). Some clones in this sample may be carry-over from other donors' samples.

The CDR3 loop is CSARAPASGYEQYF. The CDR3, as DNA: TGCAGTGCTAGAGCCCCTGCTAGCGGCTACGAGCAGTACTTC. The chain employs TRBV20-1 and TRBJ2-7, with TRBD2 matching over 7 bases. The V and J ends lost 1 base and 3 bases, in that order; junction bases with no gene match: 6. This CDR3 has 14 residues. The germline CDR1 and CDR2 sequences are DFQATT and SNEGSKA (reference sequence).

The chain joins TRBV6-1 to TRBJ1-5, with a possible D match to TRBD1 (5 bases). V lost 5 bases to trimming and J lost 1 base, with 18 bases between them. Germline V lookup: CDR1 MNHNS, CDR2 SASEGT. CDR3 size: 17 residues. CDR3 amino acids: CASSNMTEGMSNQPQHF. The CDR3 DNA sequence: TGTGCCAGCAGTAATATGACAGAGGGGATGAGCAATCAGCCCCAGCATTTT.

On this clone: Compared with germline, one end of the junction differs, possibly owing to a read error. The chain has TRBV20-1 and TRBJ1-2; no clear D gene. There are 12 residues in the CDR3. Per germline, CDR1 DFQATT and CDR2 SNEGSKA (reference sequence). The CDR3 loop is CSSNPGPYGYTF. In DNA form, the CDR3 reads TGCAGTTCTAACCCCGGCCCCTATGGATACACCTTC.

The chain joins TRBV11-1 to TRBJ1-1; TRBD1 aligns across 9 bases. CDR3 length: 17 amino acids. Germline V gene data show CDR1 as SGHAT and CDR2 as FQDESV (reference sequence). V lost 5 bases, J lost 3 bases, and 13 bases stayed unmatched. CDR3 nucleotides: TGTGCCAGCAGCCCCCGTCCCGGGACAGGGTTGGACACTGAAGCTTTCTTT. It encodes CASSPRPGTGLDTEAFF.

This clone was observed at least ten times. The chain uses TRBV5-1 and TRBJ2-5; D is perhaps TRBD1 (7 bases). CDR1 and CDR2 from the germline V gene are SGHRS and YFSETQ. Trimming cost V 2 bases and J 5 bases, with 13 bases left between them. This CDR3 comprises 14 residues. CDR3 in amino acids: CASSFSGGRETQYF. The CDR3 DNA sequence: TGCGCCAGCAGCTTCTCAGGGGGGCGGGAGACCCAGTACTTC.

This clone was counted at least ten times. The CDR3 spells CATSREGRAPYNEQFF. The CDR3 nucleotides are TGTGCCACCAGCAGAGAGGGCAGGGCCCCCTACAATGAGCAGTTCTTC. V is TRBV15 and J is TRBJ2-1, with D perhaps matching TRBD1 (5 bases). This CDR3 has 16 amino acids. Trimming took off 0 bases at V and 2 bases at J, with 11 bases between the two ends. Germline CDR1 reads LNHNV; CDR2 reads YYDKDF (reference sequence).

V is TRBV12-3 or TRBV12-4 and J is TRBJ2-2; a weak D match, TRBD1 (6 bases). The CDR3 contains 15 residues. Trimming took 6 bases from V and 6 from J, leaving 17 bases between them. The CDR3 nucleotides are TGTGCCAGCAGGCTACTAGAGGGGGACGCCGGGGAGCTGTTTTTT. The encoded protein is CASRLLEGDAGELFF.

This clone was seen a few times. With a much larger clone just one base away, this may be a read error. Other DNA sequences from this sample encode an identical CDR3 as well. This chain connects TRBV9 to TRBJ1-4; D may be TRBD1 (6 bases). The CDR3 has 16 amino acids. Germline CDR1 reads SGDLS; CDR2 reads YYNGEE. The CDR3 coding sequence is TGTGTCAGCAGCGAGACCCCTCGGGGGGCAAATGAAAAACTGTTTTTT. Translated, it gives CVSSETPRGANEKLFF.

Regarding this clone: At one end the junction does not follow the germline gene, possibly because of a read error. The chain uses TRBV27 and TRBJ2-3; perhaps TRBD2 as D (5 bases). Per germline, CDR1 MNHEY and CDR2 SMNVEV (reference sequence). This CDR3 has 14 residues. The CDR3 DNA is TGTTCCAGCACCTCACTGGGGAGTACTTATACGCAGTATTTT. Encoded protein: CSSTSLGSTYTQYF.

J is TRBJ2-5 and V is TRBV6-2 or TRBV6-3; 8 bases fit TRBD2. The CDR3 totals 15 residues. Unmatched junction bases numbered 17, after V lost 8 bases and J lost 9 bases. The germline CDR1 and CDR2 sequences are MNHEY and SVGEGT. The CDR3 spells CASRSETSAQESQYF. The CDR3 region has the DNA TGTGCCAGCCGCTCGGAGACTAGCGCCCAAGAATCCCAGTACTTC.

This clone was seen repeatedly, ten times or more. The chain is built from TRBV28 and TRBJ2-5; TRBD2 might be the D (6 bases). Trimming took 6 bases from V and 5 from J, leaving 10 bases between them. Looked up from germline, CDR1 is MDHEN and CDR2 is SYDVKM. This CDR3 comprises 12 residues. CDR3 sequence: CASSDGGETQYF. The CDR3 coding sequence is TGTGCCAGCAGCGACGGAGGGGAGACCCAGTACTTC.

This clone was detected ten times or more. The chain combines TRBV5-6 with TRBJ2-5; D uncertain. The CDR3 spans 13 residues. Trimming shortened V by 4 bases and J by 4 bases, and 11 bases separated the two germline ends. Looked up from germline, CDR1 is SGHDT and CDR2 is YYEEEE. This CDR3 is CASSPRTGETQYF. The CDR3 DNA is TGTGCCAGCAGCCCTCGGACCGGAGAGACCCAGTACTTC.

This clone was counted ten times or more. The chain couples TRBV10-3 to TRBJ1-1; the match to TRBD1 covers 9 bases. J was trimmed by 6 bases and V by 0 bases; bases with no gene match: 20. CDR3 length equals 20 residues. Per germline, CDR1 ENHRY and CDR2 SYGVKD. CDR3 DNA sequence: TGTGCCATCAGTGAGTCAAGAGGACAGGGGCTCCTATCGGGTGACCCTGAAGCTTTCTTT. This sequence encodes CAISESRGQGLLSGDPEAFF.

This clone was detected only a few times. Just one base apart from a much larger clone, this may be a read error. This sample also contains other DNA sequences that code for the same CDR3. The J gene is TRBJ2-3, the V gene TRBV29-1; D is undetermined. The CDR3 spans 11 residues. The germline V gene has CDR1 SQVTM and CDR2 ANQGSEA. Trimming removed 6 bases at V and 7 bases at J, with 11 bases between. In DNA form, the CDR3 reads TGCAGCGTCGTCCCAGGTAATACGCAGTATTTT. Translating it yields CSVVPGNTQYF.

The chain links TRBV7-2 to TRBJ2-7; D is ambiguous. The V end was cut by 5 bases, the J end by 2 bases, with 13 bases between. Germline V gene data show CDR1 as SGHTA and CDR2 as FQGNSA. The CDR3 sequence is 14 residues long. As DNA, the CDR3 is TGTGCCAGCAGCGAGACTTCCGCCCCCTACGAGCAGTACTTC. Protein product: CASSETSAPYEQYF.

This clone was counted many times. The chain employs TRBV5-1 and TRBJ2-7; tentative D call: TRBD1 (5 bases). Germline V gives CDR1 SGHRS, CDR2 YFSETQ. The V and J ends lost 1 base and 1 base respectively, with 6 bases between them. This CDR3 comprises 13 residues. CDR3 in DNA: TGCGCCAGCAGCTTGAGACAGTCCTACGAGCAGTACTTC. Protein product: CASSLRQSYEQYF.